This T cell receptor beta chain was retrieved from a study of OX40 agonist ivuxolimab in advanced cancers. Study-wide results and limits: The CD4+ and CD8+ T cells in the blood had expanded clonally by week 6 at 0.1 to 3.0 mg/kg. The work left the antigen specificity of expanded peripheral T cells undetermined. There were, on average, more expanded clones in CD8+ T cells than in CD4+.

This CDR3 region has 15 residues. Germline V gene lookup returns CDR1 SEHNR and CDR2 FQNEAQ (reference sequence). V was clipped by 4 bases and J by 0 bases; unmatched bases: 6. Profiling relied on immunoSEQ multiplex PCR, and the TCRdb table lists in-frame clones only, not all of them. This table has 60,000 to 80,000 clones, around nine tenths appearing once. On this clone itself: The antigen remains unidentified.

Baseline was the first blood sampling point, followed by cycle 4 day 1 and cycle 7 day 1. Sequences were derived from CD4+ or CD8+ T cells sorted from blood, sampled in a trial of the OX40 agonist ivuxolimab. The rearrangement uses TRBV7-9 and TRBJ2-7; TRBD2 matches 7 bases. This receptor was taken from an adult with an advanced solid tumor such as melanoma, head and neck, liver or kidney cancer. The DNA of the CDR3 is TGTGCCAGCAGCTCCGCGGGGGAGAGCTCCTACGAGCAGTACTTC. It translates to CASSSAGESSYEQYF.